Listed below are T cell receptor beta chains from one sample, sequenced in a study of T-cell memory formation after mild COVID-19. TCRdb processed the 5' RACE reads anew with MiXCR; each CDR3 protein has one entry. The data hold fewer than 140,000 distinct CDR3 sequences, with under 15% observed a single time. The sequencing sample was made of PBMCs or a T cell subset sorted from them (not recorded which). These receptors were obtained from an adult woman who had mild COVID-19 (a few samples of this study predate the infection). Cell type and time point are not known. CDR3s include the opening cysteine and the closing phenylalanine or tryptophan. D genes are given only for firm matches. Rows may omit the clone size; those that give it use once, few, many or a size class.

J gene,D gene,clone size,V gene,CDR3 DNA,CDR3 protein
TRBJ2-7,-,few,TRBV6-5,TGTGCCAGCAGTTCCGAGGGGGGGATCTTTTACGAGCAGTACTTC,CASSSEGGIFYEQYF
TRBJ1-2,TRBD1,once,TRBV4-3,TGCGCCAGCAGCCAAGGCAAGGTCAACAGGGGATTTGGAGGCTACACCTTC,CASSQGKVNRGFGGYTF
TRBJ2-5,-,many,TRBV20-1,TGCAGTGCTCTTGCAGGAGAGACCCAGTACTTC,CSALAGETQYF
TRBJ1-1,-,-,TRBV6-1,TGTGCCAGCAGTGTCGGGGGGGGCATGAACACTGAAGCTTTCTTT,CASSVGGGMNTEAFF
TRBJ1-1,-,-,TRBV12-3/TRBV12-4,TGTGCCAGCAGTTTTCTGGGCACTGAAGCTTTCTTT,CASSFLGTEAFF
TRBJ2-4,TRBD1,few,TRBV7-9,TGTGCCAGCCAGAGACAGGGGCGGGACATTCAGTACTTC,CASQRQGRDIQYF
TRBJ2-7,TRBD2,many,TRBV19,TGTGCCAGTAGCGCGGGATGGACTAGCCTCTACGAGCAGTACTTC,CASSAGWTSLYEQYF
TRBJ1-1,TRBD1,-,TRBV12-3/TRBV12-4,TGTGCCAGCAGTCCCCCTTCGACAGGGATGACTGAAGCTTTCTTT,CASSPPSTGMTEAFF
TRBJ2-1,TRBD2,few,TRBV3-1,TGTGCCAGCAGCCGGAGACCCAGCGGGGGTGGGTACAATGAGCAGTTCTTC,CASSRRPSGGGYNEQFF
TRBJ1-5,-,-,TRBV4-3,TGCGCCAGCAGCCAAGATCGGGTGGCAGGAACCAATCAGCCCCAGCATTTT,CASSQDRVAGTNQPQHF
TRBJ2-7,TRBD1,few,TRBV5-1,TGCGCCAGCAGCCCTCTCCGTTTCAGGGGGATCTACGAGCAGTACTTC,CASSPLRFRGIYEQYF
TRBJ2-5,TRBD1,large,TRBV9,TGTGCCAGCAGCAAGACAGGGGCGGGAGAGACCCAGTACTTC,CASSKTGAGETQYF
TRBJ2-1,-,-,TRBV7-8,TGTGCCACCAGGAATATACCGGGACTCAAAAGCTCCTACAATGAGCAGTTCTTC,CATRNIPGLKSSYNEQFF
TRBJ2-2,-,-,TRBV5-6,TGTGCCAGCAGCTTGGCTAGCGAGGCGAACACCGGGGAGCTGTTTTTT,CASSLASEANTGELFF
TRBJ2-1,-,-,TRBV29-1,TGCAGCGTCTCAGTACACAATGAGCAGTTCTTC,CSVSVHNEQFF
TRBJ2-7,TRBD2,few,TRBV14,TGTGCCAGCAGCCAAGAGCTAGCGGGTTTCTACGAGCAGTACTTC,CASSQELAGFYEQYF
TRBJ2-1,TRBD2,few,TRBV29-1,TGCAGCGTCGTCTGGTGGGCAACTAGCGGGAGGGTACGGCTAGGTAGCTCCTACAATGAGCAGTTCTTC,CSVVWWATSGRVRLGSSYNEQFF
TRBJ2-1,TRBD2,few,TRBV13,TGTGCCAGCAGCTTAGGGCGGGGGGGCTACAATGAGCAGTTCTTC,CASSLGRGGYNEQFF
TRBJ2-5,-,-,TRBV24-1,TGTGCCACCAGTGATTTGCCGGACGGGGTCCAAGAGACCCAGTACTTC,CATSDLPDGVQETQYF
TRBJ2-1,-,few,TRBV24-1,TGTGCCACCAGTGACAGGGAGGATGAGCAGTTCTTC,CATSDREDEQFF
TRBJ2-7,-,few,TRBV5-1,TGCGCCAGCAGCCAAACTAGCTCACCCTCCTACGAGCAGTACTTC,CASSQTSSPSYEQYF
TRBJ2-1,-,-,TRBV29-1,TGCAGCGTTGAGGGAGATTCCACCTACAATGAGCAGTTCTTC,CSVEGDSTYNEQFF
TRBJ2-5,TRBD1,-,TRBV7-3,TGTGCCAGCAGCCCCCACCCGACAGGGGGCCGAGAGACCCAGTACTTC,CASSPHPTGGRETQYF
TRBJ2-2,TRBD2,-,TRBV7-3,TGTGCCAGCAGCTTAGCGGGGGGGCCCGGGGAGCTGTTTTTT,CASSLAGGPGELFF
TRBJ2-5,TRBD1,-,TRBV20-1,TGCAGTGCCCGGACAGGGGGGGACCAAGAGACCCAGTACTTC,CSARTGGDQETQYF
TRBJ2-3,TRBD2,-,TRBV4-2,TGTGCCAGCAGCCAAGAGGGACTAGCGGGAGGATGGAATACGCAGTATTTT,CASSQEGLAGGWNTQYF
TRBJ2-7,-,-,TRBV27,TGTGCCAGCAGTTTATCCCGGCTTAACGAGCAGTACTTC,CASSLSRLNEQYF
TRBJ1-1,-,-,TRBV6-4,TGTGCCAGCGAGAGTCAGAACACTGAAGCTTTCTTT,CASESQNTEAFF
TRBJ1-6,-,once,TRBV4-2,TGTGCCAGCAGCCAAGAAGAGGGGAAGCCATCACCCCTCCACTTT,CASSQEEGKPSPLHF